In its sample, the clone carrying this T cell receptor beta chain was seen a few times. Its antigen is undetermined. The TCR beta CDR3 regions underwent amplification using RNA transcripts as the source. TCR CDR3 regions were first amplified by RT-PCR with HTBI primers. TCRdb ran MiXCR on the multiplex PCR reads and lists one entry per CDR3 protein. The sample lists some 360,000 distinct CDR3 sequences, about 15% occurring once. The diagnostic basis comprised clinical symptoms, serum thyroxine and TRAb, thyroid ultrasound and orbital computed tomography. The PBMCs studied were ones that came from 9 to 10 ml fresh peripheral blood. The sample comes from a study of T cells in Graves' hyperthyroidism and ophthalmopathy. Study findings and constraints: Progression to ophthalmopathy was predicted a median of about six months early.

The germline CDR1 and CDR2 sequences are MNHEY and SMNVEV (reference sequence). The CDR3 sequence is 15 residues long. V lost 5 bases and J lost 5; bases outside the gene matches: 6. Sequencing was done on a sample of blood. V gene TRBV27 combines with J gene TRBJ1-5, with 10 bases identical to TRBD1. The receptor was derived from a woman between 55 and 75 years old with Graves' hyperthyroidism. The CDR3 is CASSLTGTGDQPQHF. The CDR3 DNA is TGTGCCAGCAGTCTTACTGGGACAGGGGATCAGCCCCAGCATTTT.